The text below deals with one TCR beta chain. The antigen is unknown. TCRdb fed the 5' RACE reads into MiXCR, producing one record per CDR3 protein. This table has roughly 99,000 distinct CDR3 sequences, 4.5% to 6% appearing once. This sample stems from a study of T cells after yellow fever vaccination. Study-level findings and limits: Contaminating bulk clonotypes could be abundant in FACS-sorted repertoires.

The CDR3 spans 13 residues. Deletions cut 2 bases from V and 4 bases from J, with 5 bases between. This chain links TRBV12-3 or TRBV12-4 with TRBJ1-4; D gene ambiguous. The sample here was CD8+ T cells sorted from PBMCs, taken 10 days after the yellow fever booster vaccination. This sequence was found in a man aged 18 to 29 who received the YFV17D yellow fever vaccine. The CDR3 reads CASSLTINEKLFF. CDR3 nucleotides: TGTGCCAGCAGTTTAACAATTAATGAAAAACTGTTTTTT.